What follows are 22 T cell receptor beta chains derived from one specimen sequenced in a study of T cells in Graves' hyperthyroidism and ophthalmopathy. Authors of the study amplified TCR beta CDR3 regions from RNA transcripts. Using the HTBI primer set, a first-round RT-PCR was run on the TCR CDR3. In TCRdb, the multiplex PCR reads were re-called with MiXCR into one record per CDR3 protein. The profile covers 400,000 or so distinct CDR3 sequences, with approximately 14% appearing a single time and about 18% taken by the ten largest. The sample taken for sequencing was blood. The receptors shown here come from a woman aged 25 to 39 with Graves' ophthalmopathy.

This clonotype was observed many times. The rearrangement links TRBV2 to TRBJ2-7, with 9 positions matching TRBD1. The V gene's germline CDR1 is SNHLY and CDR2 FYNNEI. The junction had 3 bases not matched to a gene; V was cut back by 2 bases and J by 7 bases. The length of the CDR3 is 13 residues. For the CDR3, the DNA is TGTGCCAGCAGTGAACCGGACAGGGGTGAGCAGTACTTC. It yields the protein CASSEPDRGEQYF.

This clonotype was detected many times. The V and J genes are TRBV27 and TRBJ2-3, with 8 bases fitting TRBD2. Germline loops: CDR1 MNHEY, CDR2 SMNVEV (reference sequence). This CDR3 has 17 amino acids. Trimming removed 7 bases from V and 4 bases from J; junction bases left unmatched: 16. DNA for the CDR3: TGTGCCAGCAACCGCCTCGGGGGGGCTATGACCCCAGATACGCAGTATTTT. This codes for CASNRLGGAMTPDTQYF.

This clonotype was recorded at least ten times. The rearrangement joins TRBV10-1 to TRBJ2-1; 12 positions agree with TRBD2. This CDR3 contains 14 residues. The V gene end was trimmed by 6 bases and the J gene end by 7 bases; junction bases not matched to a gene: 4. From germline, CDR1 is WNHNN and CDR2 SYGVQD (reference sequence). In DNA form, the CDR3 reads TGCGCCAGCAGGCTAGCGGGGGGGAAAAATGAGCAGTTCTTC. Its protein product is CASRLAGGKNEQFF.

The CDR3 reads CASSTGTRGEQETQYF. Here the CDR3 DNA reads TGTGCCAGCAGCACAGGGACTAGAGGGGAGCAAGAGACCCAGTACTTC. The chain carries TRBV11-2 and TRBJ2-5, with TRBD2 matching over 8 bases. Germline V gene lookup returns CDR1 SGHAT and CDR2 FQNNGV. V was clipped by 5 bases and J by 2 bases; unmatched bases: 10. The CDR3 sequence is 16 residues long.

This clonotype was found many times. V and J are TRBV12-3 or TRBV12-4 and TRBJ2-5; 9 nucleotides align to TRBD1. The V and J ends lost 6 bases and 4 bases, in that order; junction bases with no gene match: 3. The CDR3 has 13 amino acids. The CDR3 here is CASRDRGRETQYF. CDR3 DNA: TGTGCCAGCAGGGACAGGGGTAGAGAGACCCAGTACTTC.

This clonotype occurred many times. This chain connects TRBV9 to TRBJ2-7; D unresolved. The CDR3 runs 14 residues. The V gene's germline CDR1 is SGDLS and CDR2 YYNGEE. Trimming pared 0 bases from V and 0 bases from J, leaving 7 bases between. Here the CDR3 DNA reads TGTGCCAGCAGCGTAGACCTTGGCTCCTACGAGCAGTACTTC. Amino acid sequence: CASSVDLGSYEQYF.

This clonotype was seen at least ten times. The chain employs TRBV5-5 and TRBJ2-7; unclear D gene. V was clipped by 5 bases and J by 5 bases, with 17 bases between them. Germline lookup yields CDR1 SGHKS and CDR2 YYEKEE (reference sequence). This CDR3 spans 14 amino acids. CDR3 loop: CASRWVKGHHEQYF. In DNA form, the CDR3 reads TGTGCCAGCAGATGGGTCAAGGGCCATCACGAGCAGTACTTC.

This clonotype turned up a few times. V usage is TRBV6-1 and J usage is TRBJ1-4; no definite D call. The CDR3 has 16 residues. CDR1 MNHNS and CDR2 SASEGT come from the germline V gene. V dropped 5 bases and J dropped 3 bases, with 16 bases sitting between them. CDR3 bases: TGTGCCAGCAGTTACCGCGGGGTTGCGGCTAATGAAAAACTGTTTTTT. This translates into CASSYRGVAANEKLFF.

Many counts were recorded for this clonotype. V and J are TRBV6-1 and TRBJ1-2; no firm D call. From germline, CDR1 is MNHNS and CDR2 SASEGT. V dropped 6 bases and J dropped 8 bases, with 13 bases sitting between them. The CDR3 is made up of 12 amino acids. DNA for the CDR3: TGTGCCAGCAGAGCGCCGGATTCCGGCTACACCTTC. Protein sequence: CASRAPDSGYTF.

At least ten counts were recorded for this clonotype. The chain combines TRBV7-3 with TRBJ2-3; unclear D gene. CDR1 and CDR2 from the germline V gene are SGHTA and FQGTGA. Trimming took 1 base from V and 5 from J, leaving 7 bases between them. The CDR3 length is 13 residues. CDR3 DNA: TGTGCCAGCAGCTTAAAGGGTGAAGATACGCAGTATTTT. This encodes CASSLKGEDTQYF.

This clonotype occurred many times. The J gene is TRBJ2-3, the V gene TRBV7-3; 10 nucleotides align to TRBD1. CDR1 and CDR2 from the germline V gene are SGHTA and FQGTGA. Losses at the gene ends were 6 bases for V and 3 bases for J; bases not matched to a gene: 6. The CDR3 is 15 amino acids. The CDR3 DNA reads TGTGCCAGCAGGGCAGGACAGGGGGGGACAGATACGCAGTATTTT. This sequence encodes CASRAGQGGTDTQYF.

This chain joins TRBV2 and TRBJ1-6; no reliable D call. With 3 bases removed from V and 10 bases from J, the gap between germline ends came to 19 bases. This CDR3 has 16 amino acids. Germline V gene data show CDR1 as SNHLY and CDR2 as FYNNEI. The CDR3: CASSEDIPRNGSPLHF. In DNA form, the CDR3 reads TGTGCCAGCAGTGAGGATATTCCCCGGAACGGCTCACCCCTCCACTTT.

CDR3 sequence: CASSFGQSYGYTF. The DNA of the CDR3 is TGTGCCAGCAGCTTCGGACAGAGCTATGGCTACACCTTC. The rearrangement joins TRBV2 to TRBJ1-2, with D perhaps TRBD1 (6 bases). Trimming stripped 6 bases from V and 4 bases from J, with 12 bases between. CDR1 SNHLY and CDR2 FYNNEI come from the germline V gene. The CDR3 covers 13 residues.

The table lists this clonotype with many counts. V usage is TRBV28 and J usage is TRBJ2-1; D remains ambiguous. V was cut by 4 bases and J by 0 bases, with 16 bases left in between. In germline, CDR1 is MDHEN, CDR2 SYDVKM. This CDR3 region has 17 residues. The CDR3 protein is CASSSPVLTFSYNEQFF. The CDR3 nucleotides read TGTGCCAGCAGTTCCCCGGTTCTCACTTTCTCCTACAATGAGCAGTTCTTC.

The chain is built from TRBV11-1 and TRBJ1-2, with a possible D match to TRBD1 (5 bases). This CDR3 has 15 residues. Trimming pared 5 bases from V and 4 bases from J, leaving 17 bases between. The germline CDR1 and CDR2 sequences are SGHAT and FQDESV (reference sequence). The CDR3, as DNA: TGTGCCAGCAGCCGCCGGGTGACAGATTCCTATGGCTACACCTTC. This codes for CASSRRVTDSYGYTF.

This clonotype has ten or more counts. The J gene is TRBJ2-7, the V gene TRBV11-2; TRBD1 agrees at 9 bases. The CDR3 is 14 residues long. Per germline, CDR1 SGHAT and CDR2 FQNNGV. Unmatched junction bases numbered 6, after V lost 3 bases and J lost 6 bases. CDR3 nucleotides: TGTGCCAGCAGCTTGTTGGACAGGGGTCTCGAGCAGTACTTC. It specifies CASSLLDRGLEQYF.

This clonotype has at least ten counts. The V and J genes are TRBV30 and TRBJ2-1, with 8 bases that match TRBD1. Germline-derived CDR1 and CDR2 are GTSNPN and SVGIG (reference sequence). J lost 9 bases, V lost 4 bases, and 2 bases had no gene match. The CDR3 is made up of 11 amino acids. The CDR3 spells CAWTGGSEQFF. The CDR3 region has the DNA TGTGCCTGGACAGGGGGCTCTGAGCAGTTCTTC.

CDR3 DNA: TGTGCCAGCAGACGGACTAGCGGGGTCCCAATCGGGGAGCTGTTTTTT. As protein: CASRRTSGVPIGELFF. The chain combines TRBV7-9 with TRBJ2-2, with TRBD2 matching 12 bases. CDR1 and CDR2 from the germline V gene are SEHNR and FQNEAQ (reference sequence). The length of the CDR3 is 16 residues. The V segment lost 6 bases and the J segment 7 bases; nucleotides outside the gene matches: 9.

This clonotype was detected many times. The chain's CDR3 is CASITNRKGHEQYF. CDR3 sequence (DNA): TGTGCCAGCATAACAAACCGGAAAGGGCACGAGCAGTACTTC. The chain uses TRBV28 and TRBJ2-7; D ambiguous. Germline CDR1 MDHEN, CDR2 SYDVKM. Trimming took 7 bases from V and 5 from J, leaving 18 bases between them. The CDR3 is made up of 14 amino acids.

The chain is built from TRBV4-1 and TRBJ1-2, with TRBD1 identical over 7 bases. CDR3 size: 14 residues. The junction had 5 bases not matched to a gene; V was cut back by 5 bases and J by 2 bases. Germline V lookup: CDR1 MGHRA, CDR2 YSYEKL. The CDR3 reads CASSYGTVNYGYTF. The CDR3, as DNA: TGCGCCAGCAGCTACGGGACAGTAAACTATGGCTACACCTTC.

This clonotype was detected many times. The rearrangement links TRBV7-2 to TRBJ1-1; D not resolved. The CDR3 runs to 14 residues. CDR1 SGHTA and CDR2 FQGNSA come from the germline V gene. The V end was cut by 1 base, the J end by 4 bases, with 10 bases between. CDR3: CASSLELMATEAFF. For the CDR3, the DNA is TGTGCCAGCAGCTTAGAGCTTATGGCCACTGAAGCTTTCTTT.

This clonotype occurred many times. This chain uses TRBV2 with TRBJ1-6; D uncertain. The CDR3 consists of 15 residues. The V end lost 5 bases, the J end lost 4 bases, and 12 bases lay between the germline ends. The germline V gene has CDR1 SNHLY and CDR2 FYNNEI. Here the CDR3 reads CASSPEDLYNSPLHF. The CDR3 DNA sequence: TGTGCCAGCAGTCCTGAGGATCTTTATAATTCACCCCTCCACTTT.